A single sample gave rise to the 26 T cell receptor beta chains below, sequenced in a study of T cell responses to AZD1222 COVID-19 vaccine. Some clones are missing from TCRdb's copy, which holds only in-frame ones; the method was immunoSEQ multiplex PCR. Found here are roughly 55,000 clones, around nine tenths of them singletons; the top ten hold 3% to 4.5%. The input for sequencing was peripheral blood, taken on day 0 of AZD1222 vaccination. Source of these receptors: an adult in good health.

The chain uses TRBV7-9 and TRBJ1-2; possible D gene TRBD1, 6 bases. Trimming took 5 bases from V and 10 from J, leaving 20 bases between them. This CDR3 region has 14 residues. Germline V gene sequence: CDR1 SEHNR, CDR2 FQNEAQ (reference sequence). Written as DNA, the CDR3 is TGTGCCAGCAGCGCCTCAGGGACACAATATTACTACACCTTC. It yields the protein CASSASGTQYYYTF.

The chain combines TRBV7-2 with TRBJ1-2; D is undetermined. CDR1 is SGHTA and CDR2 is FQGNSA in the germline V gene. The V end lost 6 bases, the J end lost 8 bases, and 16 bases lay between the germline ends. CDR3 length equals 13 residues. CDR3 loop: CASRPYSAQGYTF. For the CDR3, the DNA is TGTGCCAGCAGGCCTTACTCGGCGCAGGGCTACACCTTC.

The rearrangement links TRBV5-1 to TRBJ2-7; D perhaps matches TRBD1 (7 bases). Trimming pared 4 bases from V and 6 bases from J, leaving 23 bases between. Germline V gene data show CDR1 as SGHRS and CDR2 as YFSETQ. The CDR3 runs to 16 residues. In nucleotides, the CDR3 is TGCGCCAGCAGCCAGCTCGCGGCAGGGGGGTCTGGCGAGCAGTACTTC. Its protein product is CASSQLAAGGSGEQYF.

This clone was found once. This rearrangement joins TRBV2 to TRBJ1-1; D is unresolved. Per the germline V gene, CDR1 is SNHLY and CDR2 is FYNNEI. CDR3 size: 12 residues. Trimming shortened V by 6 bases and J by 3 bases, and 8 bases separated the two germline ends. CDR3 region: CASSSGYTEAFF. DNA of the CDR3: TGTGCCAGCAGCAGCGGTTACACTGAAGCTTTCTTT. Drawing the rest from reference TRBV2 and TRBJ1-1, the complete variable domain is EPEVTQTPSHQVTQMGQEVILRCVPISNHLYFYWYRQILGQKVEFLVSFYNNEISEKSEIFDDQFSVERPDGSNFTLKIRSTKLEDSAMYFCASSSGYTEAFFGQGTRLTVV.

This clone has just a few counts. This chain links TRBV9 with TRBJ1-1; a weak D match, TRBD1 (6 bases). The CDR3 spans 18 residues. V was clipped by 5 bases and J by 0 bases, with 23 bases between them. Germline CDR1 is SGDLS and CDR2 is YYNGEE. The CDR3 sequence: CASSPPEWAGAMNTEAFF. The CDR3 region has the DNA TGTGCCAGCAGTCCCCCGGAGTGGGCAGGGGCCATGAACACTGAAGCTTTCTTT.

The chain joins TRBV28 to TRBJ2-7; D not resolved. The V end was cut by 7 bases, the J end by 3 bases, with 7 bases between. The CDR3 consists of 11 residues. The germline V gene encodes CDR1 MDHEN and CDR2 SYDVKM. The CDR3, as DNA: TGTGCCAGCATGAAGGTCTACGAGCAGTACTTC. Amino acid sequence: CASMKVYEQYF.

The chain recombines TRBV6-5 with TRBJ1-4; TRBD1 is a possible D gene (5 bases). The CDR3 length is 14 residues. Trimming removed 3 bases from V and 7 bases from J, with 12 bases in between. Germline V gene data show CDR1 as MNHEY and CDR2 as SVGAGI. DNA for the CDR3: TGTGCCAGCAGTTATTCAGGGCATGGTGAAAAACTGTTTTTT. Translated, it gives CASSYSGHGEKLFF.

The CDR3 here is CASSFFGTPGFSNQPQHF. CDR3 sequence (DNA): TGTGCCAGCAGTTTTTTCGGGACACCTGGATTTAGCAATCAGCCCCAGCATTTT. The chain recombines TRBV28 with TRBJ1-5; TRBD1 is a possible D gene (6 bases). This CDR3 is built from 18 residues. The V end was cut by 3 bases, the J end by 0 bases, with 18 bases between. Germline V gives CDR1 MDHEN, CDR2 SYDVKM. Combining the CDR3 with reference TRBV28 and TRBJ1-5 gives the whole variable domain DVKVTQSSRYLVKRTGEKVFLECVQDMDHENMFWYRQDPGLGLRLIYFSYDVKMKEKGDIPEGYSVSREKKERFSLILESASTNQTSMYLCASSFFGTPGFSNQPQHFGDGTRLSIL.

This chain uses TRBV7-9 with TRBJ2-1; D may be TRBD1 (5 bases). This CDR3 has 12 residues. The germline V and J ends were trimmed by 4 bases and 9 bases, with 10 bases remaining between them. Germline V gene lookup returns CDR1 SEHNR and CDR2 FQNEAQ (reference sequence). CDR3 in DNA: TGTGCCAGCAGCTCTAGGGGTGGTGAGCAGTTCTTC. The encoded protein is CASSSRGGEQFF.

J is TRBJ2-1 and V is TRBV7-2; D is possibly TRBD2 (6 bases). The CDR3 has 16 residues. Germline V gene lookup returns CDR1 SGHTA and CDR2 FQGNSA. V dropped 1 base and J dropped 0 bases, with 10 bases sitting between them. The CDR3 nucleotides read TGTGCCAGCAGCTTAGTGATGGGGGGCTCCTACAATGAGCAGTTCTTC. Residues: CASSLVMGGSYNEQFF.

This clone was picked up a small number of times. The chain couples TRBV19 to TRBJ1-1; tentatively, D is TRBD1 (6 bases). This CDR3 has 12 residues. Germline values: CDR1 LNHDA, CDR2 SQIVND (reference sequence). V lost 3 bases and J lost 6, with 8 bases in between. CDR3 sequence reads: CASSIRGAEAFF. The CDR3 bases are TGTGCCAGTAGTATCAGGGGCGCTGAAGCTTTCTTT.

The genes are TRBV3-1 (or the pseudogene TRBV3-2) and TRBJ2-7; 7 bases line up with TRBD1. The CDR3 has 14 residues. The V gene's germline CDR1 is LGHDT and CDR2 YNNKEL (reference sequence). Unmatched junction bases numbered 10, after V lost 5 bases and J lost 6 bases. The CDR3 reads CASSGDRALGEQYF. The CDR3 bases are TGTGCCAGCAGCGGAGACAGGGCCTTGGGCGAGCAGTACTTC.

The CDR3 nucleotides are TGCGCCAGCAGCTTGGGCTGGGACAGCTCCTACGAGCAGTACTTC. Translation gives CASSLGWDSSYEQYF. The genes are TRBV5-1 and TRBJ2-7, with 7 bases that match TRBD1. The CDR3 is 15 amino acids. Germline CDR1 reads SGHRS; CDR2 reads YFSETQ. J gave up 0 bases and V 0 bases, and 3 bases lay outside the gene matches.

The CDR3 loop is CASSLAGTSGGTSYEQYF. The CDR3 nucleotides are TGTGCCAGCAGCTTAGCCGGGACTAGCGGGGGAACCTCCTACGAGCAGTACTTC. The genes are TRBV7-2 and TRBJ2-7; TRBD2 matches 14 bases. J was trimmed by 0 bases and V by 0 bases; bases with no gene match: 4. This CDR3 is built from 18 residues. The germline CDR1 and CDR2 sequences are SGHTA and FQGNSA.

This chain connects TRBV5-1 to TRBJ2-7; 9 bases are a match to TRBD1. V trimming: 7 bases; J trimming: 5 bases; junction bases outside the gene matches: 10. Germline V gene lookup returns CDR1 SGHRS and CDR2 YFSETQ. The CDR3 totals 14 residues. The CDR3 reads CASGQRTGENEQYF. The CDR3 DNA reads as TGCGCCAGCGGCCAAAGGACAGGGGAGAACGAGCAGTACTTC.

On this clone: The junction departs from germline at one end; a sequencing error may be responsible. The chain's CDR3 is CASSPWTGRDTGELFF. DNA for the CDR3: TGTGCTAGCAGCCCCTGGACAGGGAGGGACACCGGGGAGCTGTTTTTT. V is TRBV7-7 and J is TRBJ2-2; a possible D gene is TRBD1 (8 bases). The CDR3 extends over 16 amino acids. The V gene's germline CDR1 is SSHAT and CDR2 FNYEAQ (reference sequence).

The V and J genes are TRBV11-2 and TRBJ1-3, with D possibly matching TRBD1 (6 bases). Germline-derived CDR1 and CDR2 are SGHAT and FQNNGV. V gave up 2 bases and J gave up 0 bases, with 11 bases separating them. The CDR3 sequence is 16 residues long. This CDR3 is CASSLLTGTSGNTIYF. For the CDR3, the DNA is TGTGCCAGCAGCTTATTAACAGGGACCTCTGGAAACACCATATATTTT.

This clone has a single count. CDR3 sequence: CASSPGLAGYNEQFF. The DNA of the CDR3 is TGTGCCAGCAGCCCTGGACTAGCTGGATACAATGAGCAGTTCTTC. The chain employs TRBV5-4 and TRBJ2-1; 8 bases are shared with TRBD2. The V gene end was trimmed by 4 bases and the J gene end by 4 bases; junction bases not matched to a gene: 7. The germline V gene has CDR1 SGHNT and CDR2 YYREEE (reference sequence). The CDR3 covers 15 residues.

CDR3 sequence reads: CASSLSVPRVYGYTF. For the CDR3, the DNA is TGTGCCAGCAGTTTATCCGTTCCGAGGGTATATGGCTACACCTTC. The chain is built from TRBV27 and TRBJ1-2; no clear D gene. Trimming took off 0 bases at V and 5 bases at J, with 13 bases between the two ends. Germline assignment: CDR1 MNHEY and CDR2 SMNVEV (reference sequence). CDR3 length: 15 residues.

V gene TRBV7-2 combines with J gene TRBJ2-1; D tentatively reads TRBD1 or TRBD2 (5 bases each). Trimming cost V 5 bases and J 1 base, with 15 bases left between them. Germline assignment: CDR1 SGHTA and CDR2 FQGNSA. The CDR3 has 16 residues. The CDR3 DNA reads TGTGCCAGCAGCCACCCGGGACCGCCATCCTACAATGAGCAGTTCTTC. Its translation: CASSHPGPPSYNEQFF.

V and J are TRBV6-5 and TRBJ1-3; unclear D gene. The germline CDR1 and CDR2 sequences are MNHEY and SVGAGI. The CDR3 runs to 14 residues. Trimming stripped 7 bases from V and 0 bases from J, with 10 bases between. CDR3 loop: CASTRPGSGNTIYF. In nucleotides, the CDR3 is TGTGCCAGCACGCGCCCCGGCTCTGGAAACACCATATATTTT.

This chain connects TRBV24-1 to TRBJ1-4, with a weak D call TRBD1 (5 bases). CDR3 length equals 15 residues. The germline V gene encodes CDR1 KGHDR and CDR2 SFDVKD. Trimming took off 3 bases at V and 8 bases at J, with 15 bases between the two ends. CDR3 protein: CATSDPAAAGEKLFF. CDR3 in DNA: TGTGCCACCAGTGATCCTGCGGCCGCAGGGGAAAAACTGTTTTTT.

The rearrangement joins TRBV11-1 to TRBJ1-1; perhaps TRBD1 as D (6 bases). The CDR3 consists of 15 residues. The germline CDR1 and CDR2 sequences are SGHAT and FQDESV (reference sequence). The V and J ends lost 0 bases and 3 bases respectively, with 11 bases between them. As DNA, the CDR3 is TGTGCCAGCAGCTTAGCGCAGGGGCGCCACACTGAAGCTTTCTTT. Protein sequence: CASSLAQGRHTEAFF.

The chain has TRBV5-1 and TRBJ2-7; possibly TRBD1 or TRBD2 for D (5 bases each). The V end was cut by 0 bases, the J end by 3 bases, with 16 bases between. Germline CDR1 is SGHRS and CDR2 is YFSETQ. This CDR3 has 16 amino acids. CDR3 nucleotide sequence: TGCGCCAGCAGCTTGGCCTCATCGGGACGGGGCTACGAGCAGTACTTC. This translates into CASSLASSGRGYEQYF.

CDR3 loop: CASAPHGTGNTDTQYF. The CDR3 region has the DNA TGTGCCAGTGCGCCGCACGGGACAGGAAACACAGATACGCAGTATTTT. The V call is TRBV7-2, the J call TRBJ2-3; 8 bases are a match to TRBD1. This CDR3 spans 16 amino acids. CDR1 is SGHTA, CDR2 FQGNSA, per germline. Trimming took 9 bases from V and 2 from J; bases not matched to a gene: 13.

The rearrangement joins TRBV6-4 to TRBJ2-1; D might be TRBD1 or TRBD2, each matching 5 bases. Germline V gene sequence: CDR1 MRHNA, CDR2 SNTAGT. Trimming cost V 4 bases and J 7 bases, with 14 bases left between them. This CDR3 spans 14 amino acids. The CDR3 sequence is CASSAASGRNEQFF. As DNA, the CDR3 is TGTGCCAGCAGTGCGGCGTCGGGGCGTAATGAGCAGTTCTTC.